A single sample is the source of the 3 T cell receptor beta chains below, sequenced in a study of T cells in Graves' hyperthyroidism and ophthalmopathy. The investigators amplified TCR beta CDR3 regions from RNA transcripts. The primer set for the first-round RT-PCR of the TCR CDR3 was HTBI. TCRdb independently ran MiXCR on the multiplex PCR reads; one entry per CDR3 protein. This table has 480,000 or so distinct CDR3 sequences, 46% appearing once. The sequencing input was peripheral blood or thyroid tissue (not recorded which). These receptors were collected from an adult woman with Graves' disease, either hyperthyroidism or ophthalmopathy (not recorded which).

This rearrangement joins TRBV15 to TRBJ1-2; D remains ambiguous. From germline, CDR1 is LNHNV and CDR2 YYDKDF (reference sequence). CDR3 length: 14 amino acids. V was cut by 5 bases and J by 8 bases, with 18 bases left in between. CDR3 coding DNA: TGTGCCACCAGCGGACGTCTAGCGGGAGACGGCTACACCTTC. Its protein product is CATSGRLAGDGYTF. Using reference TRBV15 and TRBJ1-2 for the parts outside the CDR3, the full variable domain is DAMVIQNPRYQVTQFGKPVTLSCSQTLNHNVMYWYQQKSSQAPKLLFHYYDKDFNNEADTPDNFQSRRPNTSFCFLDIRSPGLGDTAMYLCATSGRLAGDGYTFGSGTRLTVV.

This clonotype was seen a few times. The rearrangement uses TRBV7-9 and TRBJ2-7; 8 bases map to TRBD1. The V gene's germline CDR1 is SEHNR and CDR2 FQNEAQ (reference sequence). Trimming at V came to 5 bases and at J to 3 bases, leaving 9 bases not matched to a gene. This CDR3 contains 15 residues. CDR3 nucleotide sequence: TGTGCCAGCAGCCGTTACCGGGACAGGAACTACGAGCAGTACTTC. Protein sequence: CASSRYRDRNYEQYF.

The rearrangement links TRBV4-1 to TRBJ2-7; 7 bases align to TRBD2. The length of the CDR3 is 14 residues. Germline V gene sequence: CDR1 MGHRA, CDR2 YSYEKL. J was trimmed by 4 bases and V by 0 bases; bases with no gene match: 3. The CDR3 reads CASSQESSGYEQYF. The CDR3 DNA reads as TGCGCCAGCAGCCAAGAATCTAGCGGATACGAGCAGTACTTC.